This T cell receptor beta chain was recovered during a study of T cells in Graves' hyperthyroidism and ophthalmopathy. This clonotype was recorded only once. V shed 2 bases and J shed 5 bases, with 12 bases lying between them. This CDR3 region has 14 residues. Per germline, CDR1 MNHNY and CDR2 SVGAGI (reference sequence). TCR beta CDR3 region amplification was performed from RNA transcripts. The TCR CDR3 was amplified in a first-round RT-PCR using the HTBI primer set. TCRdb re-derived calls from the multiplex PCR reads in MiXCR, one entry per CDR3 protein. Of around 660,000 distinct CDR3 sequences listed, 40% to 55% were seen once; the top ten hold approximately 7.2%. For the diagnoses, clinical symptoms, serum thyroxine and TRAb, thyroid ultrasound and orbital computed tomography were used.

V usage is TRBV6-6 and J usage is TRBJ2-5, with D perhaps being TRBD1 or TRBD2 (5 bases each). The TCR was taken from an adult man with Graves' disease, either hyperthyroidism or ophthalmopathy (not recorded which). The sequencing input was peripheral blood or thyroid tissue (not recorded which). The CDR3 bases are TGTGCCAGCAGTTACAAGTGGGGCGGGGAGACCCAGTACTTC. It yields the protein CASSYKWGGETQYF.